The rows below give T cell receptor beta chains drawn from one sample of a study of shared clonotypes between healthy human individuals. Generated by immunoSEQ multiplex PCR, the TCRdb table keeps only in-frame clones and is missing some. The profile shows roughly 1,800,000 clones, roughly 95% of them singletons. Sequencing input: naive CD8+ T cells sorted from blood. These receptor sequences come from a man younger than 30 in good health. Both conserved end residues are part of each CDR3. The order of the fields is V gene, J gene, clone size, D gene, CDR3 protein, CDR3 DNA. D genes are given only for firm matches. Not every row has a clone size; where given, it reads once, few, many or a size class.

TRBV25-1,TRBJ2-2,-,-,CASSPVGLTNTGELFF,TGTGCCAGTTCACCCGTCGGACTGACGAACACCGGGGAGCTGTTTTTT
TRBV10-1,TRBJ1-1,-,-,CASSDGRGVNTEAFF,TGCGCCAGCAGTGATGGTAGAGGGGTGAACACTGAAGCTTTCTTT
TRBV27,TRBJ2-7,-,TRBD1,CASSLSPGTGSGEQYF,TGTGCCAGCAGTTTATCCCCCGGGACAGGATCTGGTGAGCAGTACTTC
TRBV6-5,TRBJ1-2,-,-,CASSLDPIDTYGYTF,TGTGCCAGCAGTTTGGATCCCATCGACACTTATGGCTACACCTTC
TRBV4-2,TRBJ2-7,-,-,CASSQVDSHEQYF,TGTGCCAGCAGCCAAGTCGACAGTCACGAGCAGTACTTC
TRBV9,TRBJ1-2,-,TRBD1,CASSYTATGNYGYTF,TGTGCCAGCAGCTATACGGCGACAGGGAACTATGGCTACACCTTC
TRBV5-1,TRBJ2-1,-,TRBD2,CASSLAVAGDLSYNEQFF,TGCGCCAGCAGCTTGGCGGTAGCGGGTGATTTATCCTACAATGAGCAGTTCTTC
TRBV10-3,TRBJ2-7,-,TRBD2,CAISEKEAGGPIYEQYF,TGTGCCATCAGTGAAAAGGAGGCGGGAGGGCCTATATACGAGCAGTACTTC
TRBV6-1,TRBJ1-2,-,-,CASSEEANYGYTF,TGTGCCAGCAGTGAAGAGGCTAACTATGGCTACACCTTC
TRBV7-2,TRBJ2-5,-,TRBD1,CASSSPGTAETQYF,TGTGCCAGCAGCTCACCCGGGACAGCCGAGACCCAGTACTTC
TRBV13,TRBJ2-1,-,-,CASSFSGLNYNEQFF,TGTGCCAGCAGCTTTTCCGGACTAAACTACAATGAGCAGTTCTTC
TRBV5-6,TRBJ2-5,-,-,CASSLGPALTPETQYF,TGTGCCAGCAGCTTGGGTCCAGCGCTTACCCCGGAGACCCAGTACTTC
TRBV27,TRBJ2-1,-,-,CASSLSVRLMTEQFF,TGTGCCAGCAGTTTATCGGTCAGGTTGATGACTGAGCAGTTCTTC
TRBV27,TRBJ1-5,-,-,CASSSDGSNQPQHF,TGTGCCAGCAGTTCAGACGGGAGCAATCAGCCCCAGCATTTT
TRBV14,TRBJ1-1,-,-,CASSQVAGRTEAFF,TGTGCCAGCAGCCAAGTGGCCGGGAGGACTGAAGCTTTCTTT
TRBV4-1,TRBJ2-7,-,-,CASSQESMYEQYF,TGCGCCAGCAGCCAAGAGTCGATGTACGAGCAGTACTTC
TRBV10-2,TRBJ2-1,-,TRBD2,CASSESRAGGLAYNEQFF,TGCGCCAGCAGTGAGTCGAGGGCGGGGGGCCTGGCCTACAATGAGCAGTTCTTC
TRBV5-5,TRBJ1-5,-,-,CASSLEVSNQPQHF,TGTGCCAGCAGCTTGGAAGTCAGCAATCAGCCCCAGCATTTT
TRBV6-6,TRBJ1-1,-,TRBD1,CASSYEDPTGDEAFF,TGTGCCAGCAGTTACGAGGACCCGACAGGGGACGAAGCTTTCTTT
TRBV7-9,TRBJ1-1,-,-,CASSSMGGTEAFF,TGTGCCAGCAGCTCTATGGGGGGCACTGAAGCTTTCTTT
TRBV5-1,TRBJ2-2,-,TRBD1,CASSSPGQIITGELFF,TGCGCCAGCAGTTCTCCGGGACAGATCATCACCGGGGAGCTGTTTTTT
TRBV7-9,TRBJ2-7,-,-,CASRPDNYEQYF,TGTGCCAGCAGACCGGACAACTACGAGCAGTACTTC
TRBV5-1,TRBJ2-5,few,TRBD2,CASSLTSGQETQYF,TGCGCCAGCAGCTTGACTAGCGGCCAAGAGACCCAGTACTTC
TRBV4-1,TRBJ2-5,once,-,CASSQENDLQETQYF,TGCGCCAGCAGCCAAGAAAACGACCTTCAAGAGACCCAGTACTTC
TRBV7-7,TRBJ2-6,-,TRBD1,CASSLAGGPGSTGANVLTF,TGTGCTAGCAGCTTAGCAGGGGGACCAGGAAGTACCGGGGCCAACGTCCTGACTTTC
TRBV19,TRBJ1-2,few,-,CASSWGEGTNYGYTF,TGTGCCAGTAGTTGGGGCGAGGGCACTAACTATGGCTACACCTTC
TRBV28,TRBJ2-5,-,-,CASSAERTVLRGETQYF,TGTGCCAGCAGCGCGGAAAGGACAGTTCTAAGGGGGGAGACCCAGTACTTC
TRBV2,TRBJ1-2,once,-,CASSEAFRGPLFGLDGYTF,TGTGCCAGCAGTGAAGCCTTCAGGGGCCCGCTTTTCGGGTTGGATGGCTACACCTTC
TRBV2,TRBJ1-1,-,-,CASSESGWGMNTEAFF,TGTGCCAGCAGTGAATCGGGTTGGGGCATGAACACTGAAGCTTTCTTT
TRBV6-6,TRBJ2-5,-,-,CASSGLGGLQETQYF,TGTGCCAGCAGTGGTCTTGGGGGGCTCCAAGAGACCCAGTACTTC
TRBV4-2,TRBJ2-1,-,-,CASSQVAAGEQFF,TGTGCCAGCAGCCAAGTGGCAGCGGGTGAGCAGTTCTTC
TRBV13,TRBJ2-7,-,TRBD1,CASSSWDRSYEQYF,TGTGCCAGCAGCTCCTGGGACAGGTCCTACGAGCAGTACTTC
TRBV18,TRBJ2-7,-,-,CASSPPEVARSYEQYF,TGTGCCAGCTCACCCCCTGAGGTAGCGCGCTCCTACGAGCAGTACTTC
TRBV9,TRBJ2-7,-,-,CASSVVGRTAQYEQYF,TGTGCCAGCAGCGTAGTAGGTCGGACCGCCCAATACGAGCAGTACTTC
TRBV28,TRBJ1-5,-,-,CASSRLGGNQPQHF,TGTGCCAGCTCTCGGCTGGGGGGGAATCAGCCCCAGCATTTT
TRBV19,TRBJ1-2,few,-,CAVNWAGGYTF,TGTGCCGTCAACTGGGCGGGTGGCTACACCTTC
TRBV2,TRBJ1-6,-,TRBD1,CASSGPRTGANSPLHF,TGTGCCAGCAGTGGGCCTCGGACAGGGGCTAATTCACCCCTCCACTTT
TRBV13,TRBJ1-4,-,-,CASSLRGSSNEKLFF,TGTGCCAGCAGCTTACGAGGTTCCAGTAATGAAAAACTGTTTTTT
TRBV13,TRBJ2-7,-,TRBD2,CASSLSGMIPYEQYF,TGTGCCAGCAGCCTTAGCGGGATGATCCCCTACGAGCAGTACTTC